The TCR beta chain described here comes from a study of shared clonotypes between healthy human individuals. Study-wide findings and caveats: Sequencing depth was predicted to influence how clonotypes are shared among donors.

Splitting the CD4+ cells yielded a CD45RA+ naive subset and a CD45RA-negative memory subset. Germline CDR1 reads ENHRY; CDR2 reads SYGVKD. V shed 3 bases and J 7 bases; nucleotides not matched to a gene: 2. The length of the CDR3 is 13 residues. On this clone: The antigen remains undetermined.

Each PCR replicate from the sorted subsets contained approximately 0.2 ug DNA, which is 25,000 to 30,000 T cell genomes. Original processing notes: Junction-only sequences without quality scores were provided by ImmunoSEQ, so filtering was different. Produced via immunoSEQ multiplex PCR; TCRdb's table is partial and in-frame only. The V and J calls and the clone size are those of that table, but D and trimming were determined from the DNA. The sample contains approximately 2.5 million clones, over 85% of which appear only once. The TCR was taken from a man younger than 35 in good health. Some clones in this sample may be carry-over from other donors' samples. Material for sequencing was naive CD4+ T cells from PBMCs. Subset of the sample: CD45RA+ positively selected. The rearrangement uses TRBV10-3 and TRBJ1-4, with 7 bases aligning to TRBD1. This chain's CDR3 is CAISDRDSEKLFF. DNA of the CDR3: TGTGCCATCAGTGATAGGGACAGTGAAAAACTGTTTTTT.